This T cell receptor beta chain came from a study of regulatory T cells in long-lasting Graves disease. Turning to the study itself: Patients met the persistent Graves' disease definition after over 5 years of antithyroid drugs with positive TSH receptor antibodies.

This CDR3 is built from 15 residues. From germline, CDR1 is SNHLY and CDR2 FYNNEI. The germline V and J ends were trimmed by 1 base and 5 bases, with 12 bases remaining between them. Note on this clonotype: The antigen is not known.

Time point reported: persistent/refractory GD, antithyroid drugs over 5 years with positive TRAb. Preparation of the TCR library used RNA extracted from PBMCs. For TCR beta, libraries came from iRepertoire HTBI primers and Arm-PCR of CDR3 regions. Authors' data handling: Sequenced samples collectively carried 62 TRBV and roughly 15 TRBJ segments. In TCRdb, the multiplex PCR reads were re-called with MiXCR into one record per CDR3 protein. The V and J calls and clone size come from TCRdb's table, not from the authors' own analysis. The top ten hold 35% to 55% of the sample, which has about 660,000 distinct CDR3 sequences, about 32% seen once. Whole-study findings and limits: Persistent patients had more shared public clonotypes (about 2,800) than new patients (around 1,000). Patients with persistent disease showed a bias toward TRBV28, TRBJ1-2 and TRBJ2-5.

The chain couples TRBV2 to TRBJ2-1; D not certain. Material: peripheral blood mononuclear cells (PBMCs), obtained when the disease was refractory, from a patient treated with antithyroid drugs. The source is a female donor with Graves disease. The CDR3 bases are TGTGCCAGCAGTGAAGGATTCCTAGACAACAATGAGCAGTTCTTC. Protein: CASSEGFLDNNEQFF.